The sequence of this T cell receptor (beta chain) was determined in a study of OX40 agonist ivuxolimab in advanced cancers. Cycle 7 day 1, cycle 4 day 1, and baseline were the timepoints at which blood was sampled. Clones were read by immunoSEQ multiplex PCR, and TCRdb kept only the in-frame ones, dropping some. This table holds fewer than 70,000 clones, around 85% found once. There are a few counts of this clone. Its matching antigen is unknown. Findings and limits, study-wide: The average count of expanded clones was higher among CD8+ T cells than among CD4+.

CDR1 MNHEY and CDR2 SVGAGI come from the germline V gene. V shed 0 bases and J shed 11 bases, with 8 bases lying between them. The CDR3 runs to 13 residues. The sequence was obtained from an adult with an advanced solid tumor such as melanoma, head and neck, liver or kidney cancer. The J gene is TRBJ1-6, the V gene TRBV6-5; D is undetermined. This specimen consisted of CD4+ or CD8+ T cells sorted from blood, obtained in a trial of the OX40 agonist ivuxolimab. The CDR3 bases are TGTGCCAGCAGTTACTCAAGTGCCCCACCCCTCCACTTT. Translation gives CASSYSSAPPLHF.